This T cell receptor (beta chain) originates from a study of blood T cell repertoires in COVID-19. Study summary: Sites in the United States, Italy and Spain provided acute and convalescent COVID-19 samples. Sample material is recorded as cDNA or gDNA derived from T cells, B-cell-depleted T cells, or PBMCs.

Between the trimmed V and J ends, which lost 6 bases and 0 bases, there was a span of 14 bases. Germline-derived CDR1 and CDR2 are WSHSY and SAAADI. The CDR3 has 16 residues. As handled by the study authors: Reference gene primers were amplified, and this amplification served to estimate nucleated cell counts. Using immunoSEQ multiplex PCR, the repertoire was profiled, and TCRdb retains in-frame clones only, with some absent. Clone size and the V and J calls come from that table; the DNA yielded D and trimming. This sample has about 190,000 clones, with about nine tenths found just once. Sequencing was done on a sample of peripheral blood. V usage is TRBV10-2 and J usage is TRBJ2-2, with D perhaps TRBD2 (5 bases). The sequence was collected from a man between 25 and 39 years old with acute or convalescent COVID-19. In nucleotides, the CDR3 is TGCGCCAGCAGACTCGCACTAGGGTCGAACACCGGGGAGCTGTTTTTT. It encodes CASRLALGSNTGELFF.